These T cell receptor beta chains were read from a single sample in a study of T cell responses to AZD1222 COVID-19 vaccine. Data came from immunoSEQ multiplex PCR; TCRdb stores just in-frame clones and leaves some out. Among around 89,000 clones listed, around 86% were seen once. Specimen: peripheral blood, collected on day 0 of AZD1222 vaccination. The origin of the receptors is an adult in good health. Each CDR3 is given with its conserved first and last residue. Fields, in order: clone size, V gene, D gene, J gene, CDR3 DNA, CDR3 protein. D genes are given only for firm matches. A row's size may be missing; if present it is once, few, many or a size class.

>once|TRBV28|TRBD1|TRBJ1-1
TGTGCCAGCAGTGTACACAGGGGAGGCACTGAAGCTTTCTTT
CASSVHRGGTEAFF
>NA|TRBV27|TRBD1|TRBJ1-3
TGTGCCAGCAGTCGGGACAGGGCTGGAAACACCATATATTTT
CASSRDRAGNTIYF
>NA|TRBV5-5|NA|TRBJ2-7
NA
CASILDRGPYEQYF
>once|TRBV5-4|NA|TRBJ1-4
TGTGCCAGCAGCTTGGGGGCGAATGAAAAACTGTTTTTT
CASSLGANEKLFF
>NA|TRBV7-2|TRBD2|TRBJ2-3
TGTGCCAGCAGCTTAAGGGCGGGGGGGCGGACAGATACGCAGTATTTT
CASSLRAGGRTDTQYF
>NA|TRBV27|NA|TRBJ1-5
TGTGCCAGCAGTTTCCGGGTTAAACGGGACAATCAGCCCCAGCATTTT
CASSFRVKRDNQPQHF
>NA|TRBV9|NA|TRBJ2-7
TGTGCCAGCAGCGACGGACGGGCCCCCTACGAGCAGTACTTC
CASSDGRAPYEQYF
>NA|TRBV18|NA|TRBJ1-1
TGTGCCAGCTCACTCAACCCCACGGGAAACACTGAAGCTTTCTTT
CASSLNPTGNTEAFF
>once|TRBV5-1|NA|TRBJ1-1
TGCGCCAGCAGCGTTATGACACAGGGGAACACTGAAGCTTTCTTT
CASSVMTQGNTEAFF
>NA|TRBV5-1|NA|TRBJ2-7
TGCGCCAGCAGCTCTCAACCCTTTACGTCCTACGAGCAGTACTTC
CASSSQPFTSYEQYF
>NA|TRBV19|TRBD1|TRBJ1-5
TGTGCCAGTAGTATGGGACAGGGGGCGGTTCAGCCCCAGCATTTT
CASSMGQGAVQPQHF
>NA|TRBV5-5|NA|TRBJ1-4
TGTGCCAGCAGCTCCCACATAGCAACTAATGAAAAACTGTTTTTT
CASSSHIATNEKLFF
>NA|TRBV10-3|NA|TRBJ1-2
TGTGCCATCAGTGCGGGCACTGCTAACTATGGCTACACCTTC
CAISAGTANYGYTF
>NA|TRBV28|TRBD1|TRBJ1-5
TGTGCCGCATCGACAGGGAATCAGCCCCAGCATTTT
CAASTGNQPQHF
>NA|TRBV7-2|NA|TRBJ1-4
TGTGCCAGCAGCTTTACTAATGAAAAACTGTTTTTT
CASSFTNEKLFF
>NA|TRBV2|NA|TRBJ2-1
TGTGCCAGCAGTGAACCCCGATCGGGGGCGCAGTTCTTC
CASSEPRSGAQFF
>NA|TRBV18|NA|TRBJ2-7
TGTGCCAGCTCACGGGACCCTACCTACGAGCAGTACTTC
CASSRDPTYEQYF
>NA|TRBV6-2/TRBV6-3|NA|TRBJ2-5
TGTGCCAGCAGTTACGGACTCCCGAGAGAGACCCAGTACTTC
CASSYGLPRETQYF
>NA|TRBV7-2|TRBD2|TRBJ2-1
TGTGCCAGCAGCTCAGGACTAGCGGGAGTCCAGCAGTTCTTC
CASSSGLAGVQQFF
>once|TRBV12-3/TRBV12-4|NA|TRBJ1-2
TGTGCCAGCAGTCTGGGGAGGGCCTATGGCTACACCTTC
CASSLGRAYGYTF
>NA|TRBV20-1|NA|TRBJ2-3
TGCAGTGCTAGTTTAGGGGATACGCAGTATTTT
CSASLGDTQYF
>NA|TRBV30|NA|TRBJ1-1
TGTGCCTGGAGTTTAAGCGTGAGGATGGACACTGAAGCTTTCTTT
CAWSLSVRMDTEAFF
>once|TRBV7-9|TRBD1|TRBJ1-1
TGTGCCAGCATCCCGGCGGGACAGAGCCAGAACACTGAAGCTTTCTTT
CASIPAGQSQNTEAFF
>few|TRBV7-2|TRBD2|TRBJ2-3
TGTGCCAGCACCCCCAGTCTAGGGAGGGGCACAGATACGCAGTATTTT
CASTPSLGRGTDTQYF
>NA|TRBV2|NA|TRBJ2-1
TGTGCCAGCGGGAGGGGGGCCGGAGCTGAGCAGTTCTTC
CASGRGAGAEQFF
>NA|TRBV7-3|NA|TRBJ2-3
TGTGCCAGCTCCAAAGGAGGGGGCACAGATACGCAGTATTTT
CASSKGGGTDTQYF
>NA|TRBV6-5|NA|TRBJ1-6
TGTGCCAGCAACCCGCTTGGCAGTAATTCACCCCTCCACTTT
CASNPLGSNSPLHF
>NA|TRBV24-1|TRBD2|TRBJ2-3
TGTGCCACCAGTGATTTGGGTAGCGGGAGGACAGATACGCAGTATTTT
CATSDLGSGRTDTQYF
>NA|TRBV7-8|NA|TRBJ1-5
TGTGCCAGCAGCTTTTACAGATTCCTAGGCGGCCAGCCCCAGCATTTT
CASSFYRFLGGQPQHF
>NA|TRBV9|NA|TRBJ2-1
TGTGCCAGCAGCTTTACGACTATCTTCCCGAACAATGAGCAGTTCTTC
CASSFTTIFPNNEQFF
>NA|TRBV7-3|NA|TRBJ2-1
TGTGCCAGCAGCTTATCTCCGAATGATGAGCAGTTCTTC
CASSLSPNDEQFF
>NA|TRBV7-8|NA|TRBJ1-2
TGTGCCAGCAGATTAGGGGGGGCCTCCGGTGGGGACTATGGCTACACCTTC
CASRLGGASGGDYGYTF
>NA|TRBV19|TRBD1|TRBJ1-1
TGTGCCAGTAGTACCGGACAGGGGAACACTGAAGCTTTCTTT
CASSTGQGNTEAFF
>NA|TRBV5-5|TRBD1|TRBJ1-1
TGTGCCAGCAGCTTGGTGGCAGGGGGCACTGAAGCTTTCTTT
CASSLVAGGTEAFF
>NA|TRBV5-1|TRBD2|TRBJ2-3
TGCGCCAGCAGCTTGGCATCTAGCGGGGCAGATACGCAGTATTTT
CASSLASSGADTQYF
>NA|TRBV5-1|NA|TRBJ2-7
TGCGCCAGCAGCCCCGGGGACAACTCCTACGAGCAGTACTTC
CASSPGDNSYEQYF
>NA|TRBV20-1|NA|TRBJ1-3
TGCAGTGCTTCTGGAAACACCATATATTTT
CSASGNTIYF
>NA|TRBV14|TRBD1|TRBJ2-5
TGTGCCAGCAGCCAAGACAGGGGGCTGCTTCAAGAGACCCAGTACTTC
CASSQDRGLLQETQYF
>NA|TRBV6-5|NA|TRBJ2-7
TGTGCCAGCAGTCCTCGGACGGGACCCCAGTACGAGCAGTACTTC
CASSPRTGPQYEQYF
>NA|TRBV30|NA|TRBJ2-2
TGTGCCTGGAGCGGGGCCGGGGAGCTGTTTTTT
CAWSGAGELFF
>NA|TRBV5-6|NA|TRBJ1-1
TGTGCCAGCACCCCGGGGCGGGATAACACTGAAGCTTTCTTT
CASTPGRDNTEAFF
>NA|TRBV2|TRBD2|TRBJ2-1
TGTGCCAGCAGTCCATCTTTAGCGGGGGGGCAGAATGAGCAGTTCTTC
CASSPSLAGGQNEQFF
>NA|TRBV6-5|TRBD1|TRBJ1-4
TGTGCCAGCAGTAGGGGACAGGCGACTAATGAAAAACTGTTTTTT
CASSRGQATNEKLFF